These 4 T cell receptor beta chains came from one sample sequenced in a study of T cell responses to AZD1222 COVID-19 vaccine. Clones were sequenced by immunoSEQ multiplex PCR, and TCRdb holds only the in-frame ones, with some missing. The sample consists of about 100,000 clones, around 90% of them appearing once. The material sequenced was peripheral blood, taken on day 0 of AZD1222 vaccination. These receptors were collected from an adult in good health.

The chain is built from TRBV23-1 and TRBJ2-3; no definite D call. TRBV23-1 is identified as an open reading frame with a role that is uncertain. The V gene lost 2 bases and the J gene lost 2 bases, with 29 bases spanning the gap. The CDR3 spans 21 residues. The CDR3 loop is CASSQIFGRIRSLTYTDTQYF. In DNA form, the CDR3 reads TGCGCCAGCAGTCAAATCTTCGGGCGAATCCGTTCACTCACGTACACAGATACGCAGTATTTT.

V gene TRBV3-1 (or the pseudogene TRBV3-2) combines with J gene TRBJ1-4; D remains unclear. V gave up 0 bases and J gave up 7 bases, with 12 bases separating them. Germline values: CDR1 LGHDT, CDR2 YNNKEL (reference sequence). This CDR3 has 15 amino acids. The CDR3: CASSQDWRGSEKLFF. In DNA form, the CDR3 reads TGTGCCAGCAGCCAAGACTGGCGTGGCAGTGAAAAACTGTTTTTT.

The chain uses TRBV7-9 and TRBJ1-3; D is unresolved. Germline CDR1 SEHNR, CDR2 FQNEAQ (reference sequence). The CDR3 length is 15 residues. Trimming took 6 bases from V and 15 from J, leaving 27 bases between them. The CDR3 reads CASSWVTIILETPYF. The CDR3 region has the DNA TGTGCCAGCAGTTGGGTAACCATCATCTTAGAAACACCATATTTT.

The CDR3 is CASSVFGGYEQYF. CDR3 bases: TGTGCCAGCAGCGTTTTCGGGGGCTACGAGCAGTACTTC. The chain is built from TRBV9 and TRBJ2-7, with a weak D call TRBD2 (6 bases). Germline V gene lookup returns CDR1 SGDLS and CDR2 YYNGEE. The V gene lost 2 bases and the J gene lost 3 bases, with 9 bases spanning the gap. The length of the CDR3 is 13 residues. Variable domain in full (rest from reference TRBV9 and TRBJ2-7): DSGVTQTPKHLITATGQRVTLRCSPRSGDLSVYWYQQSLDQGLQFLIQYYNGEERAKGNILERFSAQQFPDLHSELNLSSLELGDSALYFCASSVFGGYEQYFGPGTRLTVT.